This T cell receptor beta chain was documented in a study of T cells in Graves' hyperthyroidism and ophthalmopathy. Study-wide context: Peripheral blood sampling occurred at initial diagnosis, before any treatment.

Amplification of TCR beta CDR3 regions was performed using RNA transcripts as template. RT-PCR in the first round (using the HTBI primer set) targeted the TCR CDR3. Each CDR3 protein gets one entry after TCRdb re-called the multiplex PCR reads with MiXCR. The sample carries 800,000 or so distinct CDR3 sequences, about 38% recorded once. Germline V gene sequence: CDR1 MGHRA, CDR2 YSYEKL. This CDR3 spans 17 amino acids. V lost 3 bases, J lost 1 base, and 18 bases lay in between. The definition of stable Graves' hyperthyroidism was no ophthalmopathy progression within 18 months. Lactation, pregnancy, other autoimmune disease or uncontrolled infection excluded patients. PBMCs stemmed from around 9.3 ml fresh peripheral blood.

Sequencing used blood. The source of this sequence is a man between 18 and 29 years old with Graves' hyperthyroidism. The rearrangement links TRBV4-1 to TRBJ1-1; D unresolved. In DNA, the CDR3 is TGCGCCAGCAGCCAGACCCACCGTTTACGGGAGAACACTGAAGCTTTCTTT. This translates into CASSQTHRLRENTEAFF.